This record concerns one T cell receptor (beta chain) sequence. The antigen this receptor binds is unknown. One base away there is no much larger clone; base qualities are not given. TCRbeta CDR3 regions were amplified from genomic DNA using the immunoSEQ Assay, a bias-controlled multiplex PCR. The authors' analysis ran thus. Within the assay, amplification of reference gene primers was used to estimate how many nucleated cells each sample contained. To quantify the absolute abundance of each unique TCRbeta CDR3 rearrangement, sequence reads were collapsed and filtered. Productive Simpson clonality was computed per sample as the square root of Simpson's diversity index over productive rearrangements. What TCRdb holds here is the immuneACCESS table cut down to in-frame rearrangements. Part of the clones is not present; checked against another copy, under half of the missing clones reflect an unresolved V gene, and the others are unexplained. The V and J calls and clone size are taken from that table; D and trimming were inferred from the DNA. A total of hundreds of thousands of clones appear in this sample, 83% of them only once. The biggest ten clones account for approximately 4.9% of the sample.

Enrolling through a virtual design, the prospective study's participants ranged in age from roughly 18 to 90 years and lived across roughly 24 United States geographic areas. Cohort assignment in the prospective study relied on participant-reported clinical history from a screening survey and a study questionnaire. A participant counted as exposed if, within 2 weeks of entering the study, that participant had been in contact with someone who had a PCR-confirmed or clinician-diagnosed COVID-19 case. Mobile phlebotomists in the prospective study collected whole blood, serum and a nasopharyngeal or oropharyngeal swab from every participant. Over an approximately 2-month period, participants in the prospective study had the option of providing additional blood draws and questionnaires. Before DNA extraction, prospective study blood samples were shipped either frozen or at room temperature. The source of the sample is a study of blood T cell repertoires in COVID-19 (dated by TCRdb to 2020 to 2022). As for the study more broadly: Samples covering the acute and convalescent phases of COVID-19 were provided by collaborators in the United States, Italy and Spain. Nearly every sample came with metadata listing a de-identified subject ID, COVID-19 status, age in years and sex. The material from the prospective study consisted of cDNA or gDNA derived from T cells, B-cell-depleted T cells, or PBMCs. The repertoires were released in a freely available public database intended as a resource for research on the immune response to SARS-CoV-2. HLA class I and class II types, where available, came from metadata supplied by the sample provider rather than from assay-based typing. The samples were drawn from the first 160 participants of the ongoing ImmuneRACE study and from about 1,200 subjects provided by 6 global collaborators. The dataset comprised deeply sampled blood TCRbeta repertoires from subjects exposed to, actively infected with, or recovered from COVID-19.

General study outcomes and caveats: How much clinical and demographic metadata was included differed by source and by participant, and the metadata was provided uncurated.

The specimen was PBMCs or T cells enriched from blood (not recorded which). This receptor was taken from a woman in her forties or fifties who had been exposed to COVID-19.

CDR3 protein: CASSLTLQGHQPQHF. The bases are TGTGCCAGCAGTTTAACCCTACAGGGGCACCAGCCCCAGCATTTT. In this chain, TRBV28 is recombined with TRBJ1-5; the junction holds 7 bases that match TRBD1. CDR1 and CDR2 are drawn from the germline V gene: MDHEN, SYDVKM. Trimming takes 2 bases off V and 7 bases off J; junction bases not matched to a gene: 8. The CDR3 contains 15 residues, cysteine and phenylalanine counted. Only CDR3 DNA is held: 45 bases, read in frame from base 1.